This TCR beta chain came from a study of shared clonotypes between healthy human individuals. The V end was cut by 2 bases, the J end by 4 bases, with 7 bases between. CDR3 length: 13 amino acids. CDR1 and CDR2 from the germline V gene are MNHEY and SVGAGI. Study-wide results and limits: An anticipated effect of sequencing depth on clonotype sharing among donors was recognized. Memory subsets generally showed smaller estimated richness than naive subsets did. Unshared clonotypes carried lower generation probabilities than those common to all four donors.

Concerning this clone: Its target is not known.

Naive CD8 cells were CD45RO-negative, positively selected for CCR7, excluding terminally differentiated effector memory CD45RA+ cells. The protocol was immunoSEQ multiplex PCR, while the TCRdb copy is restricted to in-frame clones and leaves out a portion. The sample comprises around 2,000,000 clones, about 94% of which are singletons, and about 1.1% rests with the top ten. The origin of this receptor is a man aged 18 to 30 in good health. The chain combines TRBV6-5 with TRBJ2-3, with D possibly TRBD2 on 5 matching bases. The sample consisted of naive CD8+ T cells sorted from blood. CDR3 sequence (DNA): TGTGCCAGCAGTTACGGGGAGTCAGATACGCAGTATTTT. Residues: CASSYGESDTQYF.